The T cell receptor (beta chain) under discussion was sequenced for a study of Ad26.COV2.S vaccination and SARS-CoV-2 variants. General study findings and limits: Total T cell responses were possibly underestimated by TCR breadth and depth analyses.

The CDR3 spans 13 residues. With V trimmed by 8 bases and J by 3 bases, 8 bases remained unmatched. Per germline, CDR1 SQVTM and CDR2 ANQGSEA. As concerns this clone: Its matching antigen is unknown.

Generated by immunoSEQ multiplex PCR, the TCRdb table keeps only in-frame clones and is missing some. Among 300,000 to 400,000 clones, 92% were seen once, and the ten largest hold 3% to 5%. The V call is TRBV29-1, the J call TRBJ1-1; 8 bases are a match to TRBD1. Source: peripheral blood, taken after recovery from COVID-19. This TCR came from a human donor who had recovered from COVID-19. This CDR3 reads CSTGQGKDTEAFF. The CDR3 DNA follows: TGCAGCACAGGACAGGGCAAGGACACTGAAGCTTTCTTT.